The present entry profiles one TCR beta chain with its context. The data were taken from a study of blood T cell repertoires in COVID-19. The wider study: The study drew acute and convalescent COVID-19 samples from the United States, Italy and Spain.

As processed by the authors: Estimated nucleated cell counts came from reference gene primer amplification. TCRdb keeps only in-frame clones here, not all; method: immunoSEQ multiplex PCR. From that table come the V and J calls and clone size; the DNA was used to work out D and trimming. The table records some 150,000 clones, around 84% of them present only once. V shed 3 bases and J 1 base; nucleotides not matched to a gene: 6. The CDR3 runs to 17 residues. CDR1 is SGHTA, CDR2 FQGTGA, per germline. This chain connects TRBV7-3 to TRBJ2-2; TRBD2 aligns across 9 bases. The sequenced material came from peripheral blood. The TCR comes from a human donor in a cohort sampled during active COVID-19. The CDR3 sequence: CASSLGLAGLNTGELFF. The CDR3, as DNA: TGTGCCAGCAGCTTGGGGCTAGCGGGGTTGAACACCGGGGAGCTGTTTTTT.